The clone carrying this T cell receptor (beta chain) was seen a few times. As yet, its antigen is unknown. MiXCR, run by TCRdb on the RT-PCR reads, gives a single entry per CDR3 protein. The table has 170,000 or so distinct CDR3 sequences, approximately 11% seen once; the top ten hold about a third. Germline CDR1 SGHRS, CDR2 YFSETQ. This CDR3 contains 17 residues. J lost 4 bases, V lost 0 bases, and 8 bases had no gene match. The sample originates from a study of response to subunit inactivated influenza vaccine. Whole-study results and caveats: Authors suggested that a seasonal influenza vaccination recruits few new T cells each time.

This receptor was obtained from a man between 50 and 69 years old who received an inactivated influenza vaccine. V usage is TRBV5-1 and J usage is TRBJ2-1; 9 nucleotides match TRBD1. The material sequenced was CD8+ T cells sorted from PBMCs, taken roughly 24 months after vaccination. CDR3 DNA: TGCGCCAGCAGCTTGGCCCCGGTGACAGGGGGGTACAATGAGCAGTTCTTC. It specifies CASSLAPVTGGYNEQFF.